Shown below are 16 T cell receptor beta chains from a single sample sequenced in a study of blood T cells in healthy people across ages. A second PCR of about 7 to 11 cycles used a sample-barcoded 5' primer and a J-beta primer mix. TCRdb fed the 5' RACE reads into MiXCR, producing one record per CDR3 protein. This repertoire shows about 1,000,000 distinct CDR3 sequences, under 55% found once; its top ten account for under 20%. The sample was blood. Source of these receptors: an older woman in good health.

This clonotype was observed a handful of times. This chain connects TRBV12-3 or TRBV12-4 to TRBJ2-6; unclear D gene. The CDR3 runs to 15 residues. V dropped 1 base and J dropped 2 bases, with 6 bases sitting between them. CDR3: CASSLDGTGANVLTF. DNA for the CDR3: TGTGCCAGCAGTTTAGACGGAACTGGGGCCAACGTCCTGACTTTC.

This clonotype was found a few times. The chain employs TRBV10-3 and TRBJ2-7; D is possibly TRBD1 or TRBD2 (5 bases each). Trimming removed 3 bases at V and 6 bases at J, with 18 bases between. The CDR3 runs to 15 residues. Germline assignment: CDR1 ENHRY and CDR2 SYGVKD. The CDR3, as DNA: TGTGCCATCAGTGACAACGAACCCGGGGCCTCCGAGCAGTACTTC. As protein: CAISDNEPGASEQYF.

This clonotype showed up just a few times. This chain links TRBV24-1 with TRBJ2-3, with 13 bases identical to TRBD2. J gave up 0 bases and V 9 bases, and 14 bases lay outside the gene matches. The CDR3 has 19 residues. The germline gives CDR1 KGHDR, CDR2 SFDVKD. CDR3 nucleotide sequence: TGTGCCACCTATCCTCGACTAGCGGGAGGCCTACCTAGCACAGATACGCAGTATTTT. Protein product: CATYPRLAGGLPSTDTQYF.

This clonotype was detected a few times. V usage is TRBV5-6 and J usage is TRBJ2-1; TRBD1 aligns across 8 bases. The CDR3 covers 15 residues. Germline CDR1 reads SGHDT; CDR2 reads YYEEEE. V lost 4 bases to trimming and J lost 4 bases; unmatched junction nucleotides: 7. The CDR3 loop is CASSTPGQEYNEQFF. The CDR3 DNA sequence: TGTGCCAGCAGCACCCCGGGACAGGAGTACAATGAGCAGTTCTTC.

This clonotype came up once. The V call is TRBV6-5, the J call TRBJ2-1, with TRBD2 matching 8 bases. Germline lookup yields CDR1 MNHEY and CDR2 SVGAGI. V gave up 5 bases and J gave up 7 bases; unmatched junction bases: 7. The CDR3 sequence is 14 residues long. The CDR3 region is CASSSGSPLNEQFF. The CDR3 nucleotides read TGTGCCAGCAGTAGCGGGAGTCCCCTGAATGAGCAGTTCTTC.

This clonotype was counted at least ten times. This sequence may be a read error, since a much larger clone differs from it by one base. The CDR3 is CSAIALSSYNEQYF. As DNA, the CDR3 is TGCAGTGCTATAGCGCTGAGCTCCTACAATGAGCAGTACTTC. This sequence joins TRBV20-1 and TRBJ2-1, with D perhaps matching TRBD2 (5 bases). The better agreement between TRBJ2-7 and the DNA end casts doubt on the J call. The CDR3 has 14 residues. From germline, CDR1 is DFQATT and CDR2 SNEGSKA (reference sequence).

The chain's CDR3 is CASSLANGQGEQYF. The DNA of the CDR3 is TGCGCCAGCAGCTTGGCCAATGGACAGGGCGAGCAGTACTTC. The V gene is TRBV5-1, the J gene TRBJ2-7; 8 bases are a match to TRBD1. CDR1 SGHRS and CDR2 YFSETQ come from the germline V gene. V dropped 0 bases and J dropped 6; count of bases not matched to a gene: 5. The CDR3 totals 14 residues.

The chain carries TRBV6-1 and TRBJ1-5, with D unresolved. Trimming shortened V by 3 bases and J by 8 bases, and 11 bases separated the two germline ends. Germline V gives CDR1 MNHNS, CDR2 SASEGT. The CDR3 covers 13 residues. The CDR3 here is CASSDVGLKPQHF. The CDR3 bases are TGTGCCAGCAGTGACGTGGGTTTGAAGCCCCAGCATTTT.

The chain has TRBV20-1 and TRBJ2-1; TRBD2 agrees at 8 bases. The V gene's germline CDR1 is DFQATT and CDR2 SNEGSKA (reference sequence). After removal of 5 bases from V and 8 bases from J, the junction contained 11 bases not matched to a gene. The CDR3 has 14 residues. The CDR3 reads CSAPAGGATDEQFF. For the CDR3, the DNA is TGCAGTGCTCCGGCGGGGGGCGCGACGGATGAGCAGTTCTTC.

In this sample, this clonotype turned up a few times. The V gene is TRBV6-2 or TRBV6-3, the J gene TRBJ1-2; 7 nucleotides line up with TRBD1. V dropped 7 bases and J dropped 1; count of bases not matched to a gene: 6. The CDR3 sequence is 14 residues long. The V gene's germline CDR1 is MNHEY and CDR2 SVGEGT. The CDR3 protein is CASTRDRLNYGYTF. CDR3 in DNA: TGTGCCAGCACCCGGGACAGACTTAACTATGGCTACACCTTC.

The gene calls are TRBV7-7 and TRBJ2-7, with no clear D. This CDR3 has 13 amino acids. The V and J ends lost 5 bases and 6 bases respectively, with 14 bases between them. Germline CDR1 SSHAT, CDR2 FNYEAQ (reference sequence). The DNA for the CDR3 is TGTGCCAGCAGCAACCCACCGAATACCGAGCAGTACTTC. It yields the protein CASSNPPNTEQYF.

This clonotype was detected only a few times. The chain is built from TRBV29-1 and TRBJ1-1, with D possibly TRBD1 on 6 matching bases. This CDR3 is 12 amino acids long. Trimming removed 3 bases from V and 4 bases from J, with 9 bases in between. Germline values: CDR1 SQVTM, CDR2 ANQGSEA. The CDR3 DNA is TGCAGCGTTGACAGGGGTTCCACTGAAGCTTTCTTT. Protein product: CSVDRGSTEAFF.

This clonotype was found many times. The chain is built from TRBV28 and TRBJ1-1; 8 bases line up with TRBD1. V dropped 5 bases and J dropped 1; count of bases not matched to a gene: 6. The CDR3 runs to 15 residues. Germline CDR1 MDHEN, CDR2 SYDVKM. CDR3: CASSRQGAGNTEAFF. CDR3 nucleotides: TGTGCCAGCAGTCGGCAGGGGGCAGGGAACACTGAAGCTTTCTTT. Based on the CDR3 plus reference TRBV28 and TRBJ1-1, the full variable domain is DVKVTQSSRYLVKRTGEKVFLECVQDMDHENMFWYRQDPGLGLRLIYFSYDVKMKEKGDIPEGYSVSREKKERFSLILESASTNQTSMYLCASSRQGAGNTEAFFGQGTRLTVV.

This clonotype appeared a few times. The chain employs TRBV15 and TRBJ2-6; D gene uncertain. Germline loops: CDR1 LNHNV, CDR2 YYDKDF (reference sequence). The CDR3 loop spans 15 amino acids. Trimming took 4 bases from V and 0 from J, leaving 7 bases between them. The CDR3 region has the DNA TGTGCCACCAGCATCGTTGACTCTGGGGCCAACGTCCTGACTTTC. It translates to CATSIVDSGANVLTF.

The rearrangement links TRBV27 to TRBJ1-5, with a possible D match to TRBD1 (5 bases). V was pared by 6 bases and J by 5 bases, with 11 bases between. CDR3 size: 13 residues. Germline lookup yields CDR1 MNHEY and CDR2 SMNVEV (reference sequence). The CDR3 DNA is TGTGCCAGCAGAACAGGTTTTGATCAGCCCCAGCATTTT. It translates to CASRTGFDQPQHF.

The V and J genes are TRBV20-1 and TRBJ2-3; TRBD2 is a possible D gene (6 bases). Germline values: CDR1 DFQATT, CDR2 SNEGSKA (reference sequence). CDR3 length: 15 amino acids. V lost 5 bases to trimming and J lost 4 bases, with 19 bases between them. In DNA, the CDR3 is TGCAGTGCTCCCATTGGAGGGTGGGGACCAGATACGCAGTATTTT. It encodes CSAPIGGWGPDTQYF.